These 21 T cell receptor beta chains were sequenced from one sample in a study of blood T cell repertoires in COVID-19. Assay: immunoSEQ multiplex PCR; the TCRdb copy retains only in-frame clones and omits some. The data contain a few hundred thousand clones, 86% of them seen just once; the ten biggest clones take up 1.5% to 2%. The sequencing input was PBMCs or T cells enriched from blood (not recorded which). The receptors stem from a man aged 35 to 55 who had recovered from COVID-19.

This clone was detected a few times. This chain joins TRBV18 and TRBJ2-2, with TRBD1 identical over 9 bases. This CDR3 has 15 residues. V lost 4 bases and J lost 3; bases outside the gene matches: 3. CDR1 is KGHSH and CDR2 is LQKENI in the germline V gene. DNA for the CDR3: TGTGCCAGCTCACGAGGGACAGGGTACACCGGGGAGCTGTTTTTT. Residues: CASSRGTGYTGELFF.

This chain uses TRBV5-4 with TRBJ2-1; D possibly corresponds to TRBD2 (5 bases). Germline V gene data show CDR1 as SGHNT and CDR2 as YYREEE (reference sequence). The CDR3 contains 14 residues. V shed 2 bases and J shed 5 bases, with 11 bases lying between them. CDR3: CASSFPGSHNEQFF. The CDR3 DNA follows: TGTGCCAGCAGCTTTCCGGGATCTCACAATGAGCAGTTCTTC.

This clone was observed a few times. In DNA, the CDR3 is TGTGCCAGCGGACACAGGGTATCCACTGAAGCTTTCTTT. The encoded protein is CASGHRVSTEAFF. V usage is TRBV7-8 and J usage is TRBJ1-1, with D perhaps matching TRBD1 (6 bases). The CDR3 has 13 amino acids. From germline, CDR1 is SGHVS and CDR2 FQNEAQ. The V gene lost 8 bases and the J gene lost 4 bases, with 14 bases spanning the gap.

The chain uses TRBV4-3 and TRBJ1-2; possible D gene TRBD1, 5 bases. This CDR3 is built from 14 residues. Trimming stripped 4 bases from V and 2 bases from J, with 11 bases between. CDR1 LGHNA and CDR2 YSLEER come from the germline V gene. Here the CDR3 DNA reads TGCGCCAGCAGCCCGCTGGGGCCCAACTATGGCTACACCTTC. Its protein is CASSPLGPNYGYTF.

In its sample, this clone was seen a few times. The rearrangement links TRBV2 to TRBJ2-5; a weak D match, TRBD2 (5 bases). Trimming took 5 bases from V and 1 from J, leaving 14 bases between them. Looked up from germline, CDR1 is SNHLY and CDR2 is FYNNEI. This CDR3 spans 15 amino acids. The CDR3 DNA reads as TGTGCCAGCAGTAAGCGAGCGGACCCCCAAGAGACCCAGTACTTC. Its translation is CASSKRADPQETQYF.

The chain recombines TRBV4-2 with TRBJ2-5; TRBD2 aligns across 10 bases. The CDR3 is 15 amino acids. Germline-derived CDR1 and CDR2 are LGHNA and YNFKEQ. Unmatched junction bases numbered 6, after V lost 4 bases and J lost 4 bases. The chain's CDR3 is CASSRGLAGGETQYF. The CDR3 DNA follows: TGTGCCAGCAGCCGTGGTTTAGCGGGAGGAGAGACCCAGTACTTC.

CDR3 region: CASSYSTTGGHEQYF. CDR3 sequence (DNA): TGTGCCAGCAGTTACTCCACGACAGGGGGGCACGAGCAGTACTTC. This chain connects TRBV6-5 to TRBJ2-7; 9 positions match TRBD1. The germline gives CDR1 MNHEY, CDR2 SVGAGI. V gave up 0 bases and J gave up 5 bases; unmatched junction bases: 5. The CDR3 is 15 amino acids.

This clone was seen a few times. The chain couples TRBV20-1 to TRBJ1-2; D may be TRBD1 (6 bases). V lost 7 bases, J lost 3 bases, and 9 bases lay in between. This CDR3 is 11 amino acids long. Per germline, CDR1 DFQATT and CDR2 SNEGSKA (reference sequence). In DNA form, the CDR3 reads TGCAGTGGCAGGGGAGACTATGGCTACACCTTC. It specifies CSGRGDYGYTF.

V gene TRBV9 combines with J gene TRBJ2-5; a possible D gene is TRBD2 (5 bases). This CDR3 has 15 amino acids. V gave up 0 bases and J gave up 1 base, with 10 bases separating them. CDR1 SGDLS and CDR2 YYNGEE come from the germline V gene. CDR3: CASSVAGFAQETQYF. The CDR3 coding sequence is TGTGCCAGCAGCGTAGCGGGGTTCGCCCAAGAGACCCAGTACTTC.

V usage is TRBV7-9 and J usage is TRBJ2-3; TRBD1 is a possible D gene (5 bases). CDR1 is SEHNR, CDR2 FQNEAQ, per germline (reference sequence). Trimming left V 11 bases short and J 0 bases short, with 18 bases between. CDR3 length equals 15 residues. CDR3 sequence (DNA): TGTGCCTATGACAGACGGGCCGCTAGCACAGATACGCAGTATTTT. Its protein is CAYDRRAASTDTQYF.

The chain carries TRBV5-1 and TRBJ1-1; 8 nucleotides match TRBD1. The CDR3 is made up of 14 amino acids. V lost 4 bases, J lost 5 bases, and 7 bases stayed unmatched. Germline loops: CDR1 SGHRS, CDR2 YFSETQ. The CDR3 here is CASSIGQGATEAFF. Here the CDR3 DNA reads TGCGCCAGCAGCATTGGACAGGGTGCGACTGAAGCTTTCTTT.

This chain joins TRBV5-1 and TRBJ1-6; 8 bases align to TRBD1. Germline loops: CDR1 SGHRS, CDR2 YFSETQ. The CDR3 length is 16 residues. V lost 0 bases and J lost 8; bases outside the gene matches: 7. The CDR3 is CASSLDTPGGDSPLHF. The CDR3 DNA reads as TGCGCCAGCAGCTTGGATACTCCAGGGGGCGATTCACCCCTCCACTTT.

This rearrangement joins TRBV3-1 (or the pseudogene TRBV3-2) to TRBJ2-1, with TRBD2 as a possible D gene (5 bases). V was cut by 3 bases and J by 3 bases, with 15 bases left in between. CDR1 is LGHDT, CDR2 YNNKEL, per germline (reference sequence). This CDR3 has 16 amino acids. CDR3 DNA: TGTGCCAGCAGCCAGGGAACCCCCGGAGGCTACAATGAGCAGTTCTTC. Translation: CASSQGTPGGYNEQFF.

This chain joins TRBV5-4 and TRBJ2-5; D not resolved. V gave up 4 bases and J gave up 3 bases, with 10 bases separating them. CDR1 is SGHNT, CDR2 YYREEE, per germline (reference sequence). This CDR3 spans 13 amino acids. CDR3 coding DNA: TGTGCCAGCAGCCCCTCAGGCAAAGAGACCCAGTACTTC. It translates to CASSPSGKETQYF.

DNA for the CDR3: TGTGCCAGCAGCTTAGCGCTACAGGACACTGAAGCTTTCTTT. Encoded protein: CASSLALQDTEAFF. The V and J genes are TRBV7-2 and TRBJ1-1; TRBD1 might be the D (5 bases). CDR3 length equals 14 residues. V gave up 0 bases and J gave up 3 bases, with 8 bases separating them. CDR1 SGHTA and CDR2 FQGNSA come from the germline V gene.

The genes are TRBV30 and TRBJ1-2; TRBD1 aligns across 8 bases. The trim removed 7 bases at V and 2 bases at J, leaving 6 bases unmatched. This CDR3 has 13 residues. Germline assignment: CDR1 GTSNPN and CDR2 SVGIG (reference sequence). The CDR3 loop reads CALNRGSNYGYTF. The CDR3 DNA reads as TGTGCCTTGAACAGGGGGAGCAACTATGGCTACACCTTC.

The chain employs TRBV28 and TRBJ1-4, with D maybe TRBD1 (5 bases). V lost 3 bases and J lost 12, with 11 bases in between. CDR1 is MDHEN, CDR2 SYDVKM, per germline. This CDR3 is 12 amino acids long. The CDR3 spells CASSLQPRELFF. In DNA form, the CDR3 reads TGTGCCAGCAGTTTGCAGCCCAGGGAACTGTTTTTT. The variable domain in full, with the rest retrieved from reference TRBV28 and TRBJ1-4, is DVKVTQSSRYLVKRTGEKVFLECVQDMDHENMFWYRQDPGLGLRLIYFSYDVKMKEKGDIPEGYSVSREKKERFSLILESASTNQTSMYLCASSLQPRELFFGSGTQLSVL.

This chain links TRBV20-1 with TRBJ2-3; maybe TRBD1 (5 bases). V was shortened by 3 bases and J by 4 bases, with 5 bases between the two germline ends. The germline gives CDR1 DFQATT, CDR2 SNEGSKA (reference sequence). The length of the CDR3 is 11 residues. In DNA form, the CDR3 reads TGCAGTGCTAGGGGGCCAGATACGCAGTATTTT. Its translation is CSARGPDTQYF.

The V and J genes are TRBV6-2 or TRBV6-3 and TRBJ2-3; possible D gene TRBD2, 5 bases. The CDR3 sequence is 15 residues long. V lost 0 bases, J lost 8 bases, and 15 bases lay in between. From germline, CDR1 is MNHEY and CDR2 SVGEGT. Here the CDR3 DNA reads TGTGCCAGCAGTTACTCGAGCGGCAGTCAAGGTACGCAGTATTTT. It yields the protein CASSYSSGSQGTQYF.

This clone was seen only once. The V call is TRBV4-3, the J call TRBJ1-4, with TRBD1 identical over 8 bases. V was pared by 6 bases and J by 4 bases, with 7 bases of the junction left unmatched. The CDR3 extends over 15 amino acids. Germline CDR1 reads LGHNA; CDR2 reads YSLEER. CDR3 loop: CASSLAGGHNEKLFF. DNA of the CDR3: TGCGCCAGCAGTTTGGCAGGGGGCCATAATGAAAAACTGTTTTTT.

The V gene is TRBV7-9, the J gene TRBJ1-1; no firm D call. Trimming stripped 2 bases from V and 4 bases from J, with 8 bases between. CDR1 and CDR2 from the germline V gene are SEHNR and FQNEAQ (reference sequence). This CDR3 has 13 amino acids. The CDR3 here is CASSLSYGTEAFF. The CDR3 coding sequence is TGTGCCAGCAGCTTATCATACGGCACTGAAGCTTTCTTT. Combining the CDR3 with reference TRBV7-9 and TRBJ1-1 gives the whole variable domain DTGVSQNPRHKITKRGQNVTFRCDPISEHNRLYWYRQTLGQGPEFLTYFQNEAQLEKSRLLSDRFSAERPKGSFSTLEIQRTEQGDSAMYLCASSLSYGTEAFFGQGTRLTVV.